This entry lists 14 T cell receptor beta chains sequenced from one sample in a study of cytomegalovirus exposure and HLA in healthy donors. Primers for the PCR totalled 60 Vbeta and 13 Jbeta. Assay used: immunoSEQ multiplex PCR; TCRdb lists only in-frame clones, some missing. This sample has 150,000 to 200,000 clones; about 69% occur once, and the top ten carry roughly 2.5%. The sample taken for sequencing was PBMCs. These receptors all stem from a human donor in good health.

The gene calls are TRBV15 and TRBJ2-3; 7 bases agree with TRBD2. Unmatched junction bases numbered 8, after V lost 2 bases and J lost 6 bases. CDR1 LNHNV and CDR2 YYDKDF come from the germline V gene (reference sequence). The CDR3 is 15 residues long. The chain's CDR3 is CATSRKGEGFDTQYF. Here the CDR3 DNA reads TGTGCCACCAGCAGAAAAGGGGAGGGGTTCGATACGCAGTATTTT. The full variable domain, rest sourced from reference TRBV15 and TRBJ2-3, is DAMVIQNPRYQVTQFGKPVTLSCSQTLNHNVMYWYQQKSSQAPKLLFHYYDKDFNNEADTPDNFQSRRPNTSFCFLDIRSPGLGDTAMYLCATSRKGEGFDTQYFGPGTRLTVL.

This sequence joins TRBV6-6 and TRBJ2-5; no clear D. The CDR3 runs to 12 residues. Trimming pared 7 bases from V and 0 bases from J, leaving 6 bases between. Germline V gene sequence: CDR1 MNHNY, CDR2 SVGAGI (reference sequence). The CDR3 region has the DNA TGTGCCAGCATGCGGTACCAAGAGACCCAGTACTTC. Protein product: CASMRYQETQYF.

The chain has TRBV15 and TRBJ2-2; a weak D match, TRBD2 (7 bases). CDR3 length: 16 amino acids. CDR1 and CDR2 from the germline V gene are LNHNV and YYDKDF (reference sequence). Deletions cut 0 bases from V and 5 bases from J, with 13 bases between. Here the CDR3 reads CATSREKGGQTGELFF. CDR3 nucleotides: TGTGCCACCAGCAGAGAGAAGGGGGGGCAAACCGGGGAGCTGTTTTTT.

This clone was picked up one time. This rearrangement joins TRBV27 to TRBJ2-7; 7 nucleotides align to TRBD2. The CDR3 runs 14 residues. The V gene end was trimmed by 4 bases and the J gene end by 2 bases; junction bases not matched to a gene: 5. Germline loops: CDR1 MNHEY, CDR2 SMNVEV (reference sequence). CDR3 in amino acids: CASSSRTSTYEQYF. DNA of the CDR3: TGTGCCAGCAGTTCGAGGACTAGTACCTACGAGCAGTACTTC.

This clone was found a few times. The chain carries TRBV18 and TRBJ1-1; possible D gene TRBD1, 5 bases. Trimming left V 1 base short and J 3 bases short, with 6 bases between. Per germline, CDR1 KGHSH and CDR2 LQKENI. The CDR3 is 13 residues long. The CDR3 nucleotides are TGTGCCAGCTCACCACAGGGGTACACTGAAGCTTTCTTT. It specifies CASSPQGYTEAFF.

This sequence joins TRBV10-2 and TRBJ2-5, with 8 nucleotides matching TRBD2. J lost 5 bases, V lost 6 bases, and 11 bases had no gene match. The CDR3 runs to 15 residues. Germline V gene sequence: CDR1 WSHSY, CDR2 SAAADI. CDR3 DNA sequence: TGCGCCAGCAGACCAGGACTAGCCGAAAGGGAGACCCAGTACTTC. It encodes CASRPGLAERETQYF.

This clone has only one observation. The chain employs TRBV28 and TRBJ2-7; TRBD2 agrees at 9 bases. In germline, CDR1 is MDHEN, CDR2 SYDVKM. The V gene end was trimmed by 0 bases and the J gene end by 5 bases; junction bases not matched to a gene: 2. This CDR3 is built from 14 residues. CDR3 in amino acids: CASSLWGTSNEQYF. The DNA of the CDR3 is TGTGCCAGCAGTTTATGGGGGACTAGCAACGAGCAGTACTTC.

This sequence joins TRBV2 and TRBJ2-1; TRBD2 agrees at 11 bases. The junction had 7 bases not matched to a gene; V was cut back by 2 bases and J by 4 bases. Germline V gene data show CDR1 as SNHLY and CDR2 as FYNNEI. This CDR3 is built from 17 residues. CDR3 DNA: TGTGCCAGCAGTGAACCGGGACTAGCGGCAACATACAATGAGCAGTTCTTC. This gives the protein CASSEPGLAATYNEQFF.

V usage is TRBV2 and J usage is TRBJ1-3; 7 nucleotides align to TRBD1. The CDR3 sequence is 15 residues long. The ends lost 5 bases at V and 4 bases at J; junction bases unmatched: 8. Germline assignment: CDR1 SNHLY and CDR2 FYNNEI. CDR3 in amino acids: CASSLDRVQGNTIYF. CDR3 DNA sequence: TGTGCCAGCAGTTTAGACAGGGTACAGGGAAACACCATATATTTT.

The CDR3 sequence: CASSSTWDRGYGYTF. DNA for the CDR3: TGCGCCAGCAGCTCAACCTGGGACAGAGGGTATGGCTACACCTTC. This rearrangement joins TRBV5-1 to TRBJ1-2, with TRBD1 matching 7 bases. Germline CDR1 is SGHRS and CDR2 is YFSETQ. V lost 3 bases, J lost 5 bases, and 10 bases stayed unmatched. This CDR3 is 15 amino acids long.

This sequence joins TRBV5-1 and TRBJ1-2; TRBD1 aligns across 7 bases. V was clipped by 4 bases and J by 8 bases; unmatched bases: 2. Germline V gene data show CDR1 as SGHRS and CDR2 as YFSETQ. This CDR3 spans 11 amino acids. CDR3 bases: TGCGCCAGCAGCCCAGGGGGGGGCTACACCTTC. Its protein product is CASSPGGGYTF. Supplemented by reference TRBV5-1 and TRBJ1-2, the full variable domain reads KAGVTQTPRYLIKTRGQQVTLSCSPISGHRSVSWYQQTPGQGLQFLFEYFSETQRNKGNFPGRFSGRQFSNSRSEMNVSTLELGDSALYLCASSPGGGYTFGSGTRLTVV.

The rearrangement joins TRBV9 to TRBJ1-1, with D possibly TRBD1 on 5 matching bases. The V end was cut by 5 bases, the J end by 8 bases, with 25 bases between. Germline CDR1 and CDR2: SGDLS and YYNGEE. There are 16 residues in the CDR3. The CDR3 loop is CASSPHWGGTKTEAFF. CDR3 in DNA: TGTGCCAGCAGTCCTCATTGGGGGGGGACTAAAACGGAAGCTTTCTTT.

The rearrangement joins TRBV27 to TRBJ1-5, with 7 bases aligning to TRBD1. Germline CDR1 is MNHEY and CDR2 is SMNVEV (reference sequence). V shed 6 bases, J shed 0 bases, and the junction held 5 bases outside the gene matches. CDR3 length equals 15 residues. In nucleotides, the CDR3 is TGTGCCAGCAGCACCGGGACAGCTAGCAATCAGCCCCAGCATTTT. This sequence encodes CASSTGTASNQPQHF.

The CDR3 DNA is TGCGCCAGCAGCTTGGCTAGGGGGCCCCTTTATGGCTACACCTTC. The encoded protein is CASSLARGPLYGYTF. V is TRBV5-1 and J is TRBJ1-2, with 7 positions matching TRBD1. J gave up 5 bases and V 0 bases, and 7 bases lay outside the gene matches. CDR1 SGHRS and CDR2 YFSETQ come from the germline V gene. The CDR3 consists of 15 residues.